The source of this T cell receptor beta chain is a study of blood T cell repertoires in COVID-19. At the level of the study: COVID-19 samples collected from the United States, Italy and Spain covered acute and convalescent phases. T cells, B-cell-depleted T cells, or PBMCs supplied cDNA or gDNA.

Under the authors' procedure: Amplifying reference gene primers gave estimates of nucleated cell counts. The table came from immunoSEQ multiplex PCR; TCRdb's copy has only in-frame clones and leaves some out. D and trimming were read from the DNA, whereas the V and J calls and clone size are those reported in that table. The table shows more than 80,000 clones, with about three quarters occurring only once. The sample consisted of peripheral blood. This clonotype was obtained from an elderly woman with active or convalescent COVID-19.

In nucleotides, the CDR3 is TGTGCCAGTAGTGTTTATAGCATTCAAGAGACCCAGTACTTC. This codes for CASSVYSIQETQYF. This chain uses TRBV19 with TRBJ2-5; D remains unclear. Trimming took off 5 bases at V and 2 bases at J, with 12 bases between the two ends. The CDR3 length is 14 residues. CDR1 and CDR2 (germline): LNHDA, SQIVND (reference sequence).